Detailed here is one T cell receptor beta chain. Its antigen specificity is not known. Within one base of it there is no much larger clone, and no base qualities were kept. This specimen belongs to a study of blood T cell repertoires in COVID-19 (dated by TCRdb to the early 2020s). Notes on the research overall: The collaborator samples originated in the United States, Italy and Spain and spanned the acute and convalescent phases of COVID-19. The prospective study material was composed of cDNA or gDNA derived from T cells, B-cell-depleted T cells, or PBMCs. Subjects who had been exposed to COVID-19, were actively infected with it, or had recovered from it provided the deeply sampled blood TCRbeta repertoires that made up the dataset. The repertoires were released in a freely available public database meant as a resource for research on the immune response to SARS-CoV-2. The samples were drawn from two sources: the first 160 participants of the ongoing ImmuneRACE study, and 950 to 1,500 subjects contributed by 6 global collaborators. Nearly every sample came with metadata listing a de-identified subject ID, COVID-19 status, age in years and sex. Where available, HLA class I and class II types were obtained from metadata supplied by the sample provider rather than from assay-based typing. Overall study results and their limits: The amount of clinical and demographic metadata varied by source and participant and was provided uncurated.

TCRbeta CDR3 regions were amplified from genomic DNA by means of the immunoSEQ Assay, a bias-controlled multiplex PCR. On the authors' methods: The number of nucleated cells in each sample was estimated from the amplification of reference gene primers within the assay. To quantify the absolute abundance of each unique TCRbeta CDR3 rearrangement, sequence reads were collapsed and filtered. For each sample, productive Simpson clonality was calculated by taking the square root of Simpson's diversity index across productive rearrangements. TCRdb's version of the immuneACCESS table is confined to in-frame rearrangements and falls short of the full clone set. An unresolved V gene accounts for under half of the shortfall where checked; the remainder is of unknown origin. V and J calls and clone size follow that table, whereas D and trimming were derived from the DNA. This sample comprises 400,000 to 500,000 clones, more than 70% of them detected only once. The leading ten clones occupy about 1.5% of the sample.

CDR1 and CDR2, per the germline V gene (reference sequence), are PRHDT and FYEKMQ. Inclusive of the bounding cysteine and phenylalanine, the CDR3 is 12 residues long. Only CDR3 DNA is held: 36 bases, read in frame from base 1. V was cut back by 7 bases and J by 3 bases, leaving a gap of 9 bases between them. In the prospective study, participants were roughly 18 to 100 years old, resided in approximately 22 geographic areas of the United States, and were enrolled through a virtual design. In the prospective study, participants were assigned to cohorts based on the clinical history participants reported in a screening survey and a study questionnaire. Exposed participants were defined as having been in contact with someone with a PCR-confirmed or clinician-diagnosed COVID-19 case within 2 weeks of study entry. Mobile phlebotomists in the prospective study collected whole blood, serum and a nasopharyngeal or oropharyngeal swab from every participant. Over a roughly two-month period, participants in the prospective study had the option of providing additional blood draws and questionnaires. Before DNA extraction, prospective study blood samples were shipped either frozen or at room temperature.

The receptor was isolated from a woman aged 18-29 years who had been exposed to COVID-19. The sequence links TRBV13 to TRBJ1-1, with a tentative D gene TRBD1 over 5 matching bases. Sequences were obtained from PBMCs or T cells enriched from blood (not recorded which). CDR3 protein: CASTQGYTEAFF. The DNA sequence is TGTGCCAGCACCCAGGGTTACACTGAAGCTTTCTTT.